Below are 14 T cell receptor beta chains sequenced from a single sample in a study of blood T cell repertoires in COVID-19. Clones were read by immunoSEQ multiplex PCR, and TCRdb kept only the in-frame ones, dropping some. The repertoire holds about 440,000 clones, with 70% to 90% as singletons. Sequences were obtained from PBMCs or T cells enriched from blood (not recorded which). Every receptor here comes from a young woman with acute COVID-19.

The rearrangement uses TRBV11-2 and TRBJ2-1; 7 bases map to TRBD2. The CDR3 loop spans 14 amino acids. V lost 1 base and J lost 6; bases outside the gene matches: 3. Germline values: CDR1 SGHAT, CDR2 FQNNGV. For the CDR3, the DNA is TGTGCCAGCAGCTTAGGGCGGGAGCTCAATGAGCAGTTCTTC. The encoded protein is CASSLGRELNEQFF.

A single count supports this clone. DNA of the CDR3: TGTGCCACCAGCAGACCGGGAGGGGTCTCCTACGAGCAGTACTTC. Amino acid sequence: CATSRPGGVSYEQYF. This rearrangement joins TRBV15 to TRBJ2-7; 8 nucleotides line up with TRBD2. Germline loops: CDR1 LNHNV, CDR2 YYDKDF (reference sequence). V was clipped by 2 bases and J by 0 bases; unmatched bases: 3. There are 15 residues in the CDR3.

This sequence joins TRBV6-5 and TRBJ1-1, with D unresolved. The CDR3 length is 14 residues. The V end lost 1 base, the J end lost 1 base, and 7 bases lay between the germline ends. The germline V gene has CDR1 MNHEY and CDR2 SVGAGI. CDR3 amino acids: CASSYLQANTEAFF. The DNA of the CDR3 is TGTGCCAGCAGTTACTTGCAGGCGAACACTGAAGCTTTCTTT.

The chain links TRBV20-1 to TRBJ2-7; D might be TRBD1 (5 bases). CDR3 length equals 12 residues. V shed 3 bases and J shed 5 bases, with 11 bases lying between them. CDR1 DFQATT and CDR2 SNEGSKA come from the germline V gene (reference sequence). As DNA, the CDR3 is TGCAGTGCTAGTTACAGGTCTAACGAGCAGTACTTC. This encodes CSASYRSNEQYF.

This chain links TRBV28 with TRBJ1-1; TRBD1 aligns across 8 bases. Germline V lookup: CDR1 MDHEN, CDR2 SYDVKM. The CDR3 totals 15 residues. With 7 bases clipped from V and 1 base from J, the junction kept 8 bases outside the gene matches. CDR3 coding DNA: TGTGCCAGCACCGAAACAGGGGGTCGGAACACTGAAGCTTTCTTT. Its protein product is CASTETGGRNTEAFF.

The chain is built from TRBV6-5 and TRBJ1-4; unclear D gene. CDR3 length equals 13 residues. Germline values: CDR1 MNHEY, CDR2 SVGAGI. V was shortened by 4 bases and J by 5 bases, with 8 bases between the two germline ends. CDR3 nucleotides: TGTGCCAGCAGTTTTGGCCACAATGAAAAACTGTTTTTT. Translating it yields CASSFGHNEKLFF.

The CDR3 DNA sequence: TGTGCCAGTAGTACTCATACCGGGACAGGGAAAAGCAATCAGCCCCAGCATTTT. Protein product: CASSTHTGTGKSNQPQHF. The J gene is TRBJ1-5, the V gene TRBV19; 9 nucleotides agree with TRBD1. The germline V gene has CDR1 LNHDA and CDR2 SQIVND (reference sequence). The V segment lost 4 bases and the J segment 1 base; nucleotides outside the gene matches: 11. This CDR3 region has 18 residues.

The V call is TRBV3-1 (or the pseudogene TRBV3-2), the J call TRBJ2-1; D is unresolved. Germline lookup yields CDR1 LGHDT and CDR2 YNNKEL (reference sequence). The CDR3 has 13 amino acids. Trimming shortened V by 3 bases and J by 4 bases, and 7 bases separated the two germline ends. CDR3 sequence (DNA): TGTGCCAGCAGCCAGGCATCGTACAATGAGCAGTTCTTC. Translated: CASSQASYNEQFF.

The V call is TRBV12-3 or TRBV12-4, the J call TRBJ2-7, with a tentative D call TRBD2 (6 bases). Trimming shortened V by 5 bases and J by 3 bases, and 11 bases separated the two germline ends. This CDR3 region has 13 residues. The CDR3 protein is CASSDTSSYEQYF. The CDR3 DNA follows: TGTGCCAGCAGTGACACTAGCAGCTACGAGCAGTACTTC.

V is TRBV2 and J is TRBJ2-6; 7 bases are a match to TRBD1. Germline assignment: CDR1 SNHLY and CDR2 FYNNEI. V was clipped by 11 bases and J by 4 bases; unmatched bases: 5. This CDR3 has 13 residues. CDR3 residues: CAGTGEGANVLTF. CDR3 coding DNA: TGTGCCGGCACAGGGGAAGGGGCCAACGTCCTGACTTTC.

The CDR3 protein is CASSVADRRGYTF. CDR3 in DNA: TGTGCCAGCAGCGTAGCCGACAGGCGCGGCTACACCTTC. The V and J genes are TRBV9 and TRBJ1-2, with a possible D match to TRBD1 (6 bases). Per the germline V gene, CDR1 is SGDLS and CDR2 is YYNGEE. V was clipped by 0 bases and J by 8 bases, with 11 bases between them. The CDR3 runs 13 residues.

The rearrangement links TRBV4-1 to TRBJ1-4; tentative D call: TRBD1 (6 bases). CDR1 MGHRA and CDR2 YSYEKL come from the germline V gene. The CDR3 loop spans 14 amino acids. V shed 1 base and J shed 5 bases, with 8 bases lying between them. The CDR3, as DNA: TGCGCCAGCAGCCAAGGAGACAGGAATGAAAAACTGTTTTTT. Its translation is CASSQGDRNEKLFF.

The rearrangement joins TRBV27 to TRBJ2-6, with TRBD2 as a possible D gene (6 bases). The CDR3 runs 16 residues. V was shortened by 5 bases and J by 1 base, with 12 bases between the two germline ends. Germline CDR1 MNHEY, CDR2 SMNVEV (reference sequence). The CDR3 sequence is CASSPREISGANVLTF. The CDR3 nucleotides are TGTGCCAGCAGTCCCCGGGAGATTTCTGGGGCCAACGTCCTGACTTTC.

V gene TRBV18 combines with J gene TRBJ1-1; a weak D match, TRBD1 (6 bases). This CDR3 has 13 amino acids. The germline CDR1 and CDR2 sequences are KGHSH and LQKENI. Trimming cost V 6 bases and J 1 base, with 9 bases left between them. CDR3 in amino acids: CASSTGTNTEAFF. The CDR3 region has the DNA TGTGCCAGCTCGACAGGTACGAACACTGAAGCTTTCTTT.